This T cell receptor beta chain was recorded in a study of cytomegalovirus exposure and HLA in healthy donors. Study background: In a later analysis, it was reported that the roughly 130 validation repertoires had been produced on the same platform as the 500 to 850 repertoires belonging to the first cohort.

Trimming left V 4 bases short and J 3 bases short, with 12 bases between. Germline CDR1 reads LNHDA; CDR2 reads SQIVND (reference sequence). This CDR3 spans 14 amino acids. Donors were drawn from the roughly 130-subject validation cohort, separate from the roughly 610-subject first cohort. Data came from immunoSEQ multiplex PCR; TCRdb stores just in-frame clones and leaves some out. This table has 200,000 to 300,000 clones, about 92% appearing once. Whole-study findings and limits: Most observed TCR sequences were rare, whereas some public TCRs were detected in many donors. The authors listed 150 to 200 TCR beta chains as cytomegalovirus-associated.

As concerns this clone: As yet, its antigen is unknown.

This sequence originates from a woman in her 30s in good health and CMV-seronegative. V and J are TRBV19 and TRBJ1-2, with TRBD1 as a possible D gene (5 bases). The material sequenced was PBMCs. The chain's CDR3 is CASSRGPNDYGYTF. The DNA of the CDR3 is TGTGCCAGTAGTAGGGGACCCAACGACTATGGCTACACCTTC.